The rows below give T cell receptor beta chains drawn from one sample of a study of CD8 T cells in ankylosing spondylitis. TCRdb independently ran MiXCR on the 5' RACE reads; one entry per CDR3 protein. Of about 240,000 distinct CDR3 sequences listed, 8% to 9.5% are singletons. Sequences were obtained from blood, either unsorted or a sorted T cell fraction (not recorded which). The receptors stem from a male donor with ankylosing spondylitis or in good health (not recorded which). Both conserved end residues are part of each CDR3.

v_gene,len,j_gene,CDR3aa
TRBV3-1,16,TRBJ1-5,CASSQGPGTANQPQHF
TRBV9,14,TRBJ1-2,CASNPVEGTYGYTF
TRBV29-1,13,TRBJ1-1,CSVAGAVNTEAFF
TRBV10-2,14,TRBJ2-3,CATEGSSSTDTQYF
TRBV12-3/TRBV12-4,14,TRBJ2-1,CASSFSTTGGEQFF
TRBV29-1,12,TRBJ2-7,CSSRDPQGEQYF
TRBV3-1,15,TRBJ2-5,CASSQDGVRQETQYF
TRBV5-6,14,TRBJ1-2,CASSGGTANYGYTF
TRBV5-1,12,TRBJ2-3,CASSLLGEAQYF
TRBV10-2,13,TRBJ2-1,CASREPGGNEQFF
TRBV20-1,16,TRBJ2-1,CSASRATSPYYNEQFF
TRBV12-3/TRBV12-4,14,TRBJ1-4,CASSFEGSGEKLFF
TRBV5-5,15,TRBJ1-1,CASSLAEGRYTEAFF
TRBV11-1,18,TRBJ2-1,CASSPKSRWTGTLDEQFF
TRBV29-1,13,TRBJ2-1,CSVDRIREFGQFF
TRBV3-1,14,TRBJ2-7,CASSRGQETHEQYF
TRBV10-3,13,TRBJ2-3,CAIRDSNTDTQYF
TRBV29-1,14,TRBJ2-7,CSVVEARSSYEQYF
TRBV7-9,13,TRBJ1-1,CASSLAMNTEAFF
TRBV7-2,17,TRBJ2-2,CASSSPAGRRNTGELFF
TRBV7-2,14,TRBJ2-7,CASSFLPHVSEQYF
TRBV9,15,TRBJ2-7,CASSVDGGRAQEQYF
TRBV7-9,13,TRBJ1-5,CASSPTGLQPQHF
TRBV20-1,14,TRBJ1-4,CSAPPGTGSEKLFF
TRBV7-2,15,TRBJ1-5,CASSSRVGSNQPQHF
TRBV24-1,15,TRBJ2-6,CATSEASSGANVLTF
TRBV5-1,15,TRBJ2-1,CASNTDLTGPGEQFF
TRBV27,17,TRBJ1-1,CASSLYGWGQGDSEAFF
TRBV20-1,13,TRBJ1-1,CSAERSGRAEAFF
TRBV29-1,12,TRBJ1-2,CSVDISRYGYTF
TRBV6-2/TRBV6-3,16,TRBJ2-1,CASSSSGSPSYNEQFF
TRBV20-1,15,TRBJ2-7,CSAREHGQFSYEQYF
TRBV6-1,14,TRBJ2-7,CAKMGTSNTYEQYF
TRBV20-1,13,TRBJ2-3,CSARPTPTDTQYF
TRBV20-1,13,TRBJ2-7,CSAGTDALAEQYF
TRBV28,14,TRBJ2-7,CASSTTGSYYEQYF
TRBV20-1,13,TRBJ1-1,CSAHGQGYTEAFF
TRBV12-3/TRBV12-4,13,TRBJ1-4,CASSTGLNEKLFF
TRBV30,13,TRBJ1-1,CAWSVGGQLEAFF
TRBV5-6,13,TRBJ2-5,CASSPQGEETQYF
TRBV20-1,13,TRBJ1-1,CSALETGKPESFF
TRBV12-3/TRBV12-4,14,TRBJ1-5,CATPEGLTSQPQHF
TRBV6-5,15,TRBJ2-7,CASSYSEMSPYEQYF
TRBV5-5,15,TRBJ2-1,CASSLAPSLGNEQFF
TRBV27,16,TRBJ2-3,CASRPRGGINTDTQYF
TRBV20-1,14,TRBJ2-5,CSAPRGGIQETQYF
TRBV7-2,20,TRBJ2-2,CASSLAPPLAGGRNTGELFF
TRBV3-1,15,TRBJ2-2,CASSQAGRDTGELFF
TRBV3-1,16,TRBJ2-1,CASSSRALSSYNEQFF
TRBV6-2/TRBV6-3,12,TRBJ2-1,CASSYSAGFGFF
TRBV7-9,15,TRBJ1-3,CASSLMVSSGNTIYF
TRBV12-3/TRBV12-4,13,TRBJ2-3,CASSLELTDTQYF
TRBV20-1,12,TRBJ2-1,CSSLPKGAEQFF
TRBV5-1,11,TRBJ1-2,CASSQGDGYTF
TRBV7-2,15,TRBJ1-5,CASSSRQGAGQPQHF
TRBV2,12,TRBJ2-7,CASSVDFYEQYF
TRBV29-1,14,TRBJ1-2,CSVEDLQGFDGYTF
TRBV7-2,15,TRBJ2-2,CASRAGFLGAGELFF